The 17 T cell receptor beta chains below were found in one sample sequenced in a study of control samples from healthy donors and cancer patients. Produced via immunoSEQ multiplex PCR; TCRdb's table is partial and in-frame only. The listing contains approximately 190,000 clones. Sequenced sample: blood. The receptors were sampled from a woman in her 30s in good health.

This sequence joins TRBV9 and TRBJ2-1; 7 nucleotides match TRBD1. The germline gives CDR1 SGDLS, CDR2 YYNGEE. The CDR3 extends over 16 amino acids. Trimming at V came to 0 bases and at J to 7 bases, leaving 10 bases not matched to a gene. In nucleotides, the CDR3 is TGTGCCAGCAGCGTAGTGGGTAGGACAGGACGGAATGAGCAGTTCTTC. It yields the protein CASSVVGRTGRNEQFF.

The DNA for the CDR3 is TGTGCCAGCAGCTCCAATTACGAGCAGTACTTC. It encodes CASSSNYEQYF. The V call is TRBV5-4, the J call TRBJ2-7; no clear D. Trimming shortened V by 3 bases and J by 4 bases, and 5 bases separated the two germline ends. The CDR3 length is 11 residues. CDR1 and CDR2 (germline): SGHNT, YYREEE (reference sequence).

CDR3 amino acids: CASSSGTGGGYEQYF. As DNA, the CDR3 is TGTGCCAGCAGCTCCGGGACAGGGGGCGGGTACGAGCAGTACTTC. The chain employs TRBV7-9 and TRBJ2-7, with 12 bases matching TRBD1. The germline gives CDR1 SEHNR, CDR2 FQNEAQ (reference sequence). V lost 4 bases to trimming and J lost 4 bases; unmatched junction nucleotides: 5. This CDR3 has 15 amino acids.

The rearrangement links TRBV6-5 to TRBJ1-1, with D uncertain. CDR1 and CDR2 (germline): MNHEY, SVGAGI. The CDR3 spans 13 residues. V was pared by 2 bases and J by 13 bases, with 17 bases between. The CDR3 here is CASSYKGGNRDFF. In nucleotides, the CDR3 is TGTGCCAGCAGTTACAAGGGTGGGAATCGGGATTTCTTT.

The chain couples TRBV27 to TRBJ2-7; a weak D match, TRBD2 (6 bases). V was clipped by 6 bases and J by 3 bases, with 15 bases between them. This CDR3 comprises 14 residues. The germline V gene encodes CDR1 MNHEY and CDR2 SMNVEV (reference sequence). Written as DNA, the CDR3 is TGTGCCAGCAGCCACCGGCGGGGCAACTACGAGCAGTACTTC. It codes for CASSHRRGNYEQYF.

V usage is TRBV28 and J usage is TRBJ2-6, with D unresolved. The CDR3 extends over 16 amino acids. Trimming left V 1 base short and J 0 bases short, with 7 bases between. The germline CDR1 and CDR2 sequences are MDHEN and SYDVKM. CDR3 loop: CASSLYRGSGANVLTF. The CDR3 region has the DNA TGTGCCAGCAGTTTATACAGAGGCTCTGGGGCCAACGTCCTGACTTTC.

The J gene is TRBJ2-7, the V gene TRBV28, with a tentative D call TRBD1 (6 bases). V shed 5 bases and J shed 2 bases, with 19 bases lying between them. The germline V gene encodes CDR1 MDHEN and CDR2 SYDVKM. The CDR3 loop spans 16 amino acids. DNA for the CDR3: TGTGCCAGCAGTACCGCCGGGACAATCGGCCCCTACGAGCAGTACTTC. It is translated as CASSTAGTIGPYEQYF.

J is TRBJ2-7 and V is TRBV9; 7 nucleotides match TRBD1. Germline loops: CDR1 SGDLS, CDR2 YYNGEE. CDR3 length: 15 residues. With V trimmed by 3 bases and J by 3 bases, 9 bases remained unmatched. The CDR3 is CASSGLGGNGYEQYF. The DNA of the CDR3 is TGTGCCAGCAGCGGCTTAGGGGGCAATGGCTACGAGCAGTACTTC.

The chain couples TRBV28 to TRBJ1-6; a weak D match, TRBD1 (6 bases). The CDR3 covers 16 residues. V lost 3 bases and J lost 10, with 19 bases in between. Germline V CDR1 and CDR2: MDHEN, SYDVKM. Written as DNA, the CDR3 is TGTGCCAGCAGTTTTTATATACAGGGTAGGGGATCACCCCTCCACTTT. The encoded protein is CASSFYIQGRGSPLHF.

The chain links TRBV7-2 to TRBJ1-1; 8 bases match TRBD1. The CDR3 has 14 residues. With 5 bases clipped from V and 4 bases from J, the junction kept 6 bases outside the gene matches. Per the germline V gene, CDR1 is SGHTA and CDR2 is FQGNSA. The CDR3 here is CASSQDRDITEAFF. The CDR3 DNA sequence: TGTGCCAGCAGCCAGGACAGGGACATCACTGAAGCTTTCTTT. Drawing the rest from reference TRBV7-2 and TRBJ1-1, the complete variable domain is GAGVSQSPSNKVTEKGKDVELRCDPISGHTALYWYRQSLGQGLEFLIYFQGNSAPDKSGLPSDRFSAERTGGSVSTLTIQRTQQEDSAVYLCASSQDRDITEAFFGQGTRLTVV.

The chain joins TRBV5-5 to TRBJ1-2; TRBD1 is a possible D gene (5 bases). The CDR3 has 16 amino acids. The germline V gene encodes CDR1 SGHKS and CDR2 YYEKEE (reference sequence). V was clipped by 4 bases and J by 6 bases, with 22 bases between them. CDR3: CASSPAVGADSNGYTF. CDR3 in DNA: TGTGCCAGCAGCCCAGCCGTTGGGGCAGACTCTAATGGCTACACCTTC.

This chain joins TRBV6-5 and TRBJ2-2; 8 bases are a match to TRBD2. Germline CDR1 and CDR2: MNHEY and SVGAGI. The CDR3 has 14 amino acids. V dropped 2 bases and J dropped 6; count of bases not matched to a gene: 2. The CDR3 loop reads CASSYTSGAGELFF. The DNA for the CDR3 is TGTGCCAGCAGTTACACTAGCGGTGCCGGGGAGCTGTTTTTT.

The chain recombines TRBV3-1 (or the pseudogene TRBV3-2) with TRBJ1-2, with D unclear. Germline CDR1 and CDR2: LGHDT and YNNKEL (reference sequence). This CDR3 comprises 15 residues. V gave up 1 base and J gave up 4 bases, with 13 bases separating them. The DNA of the CDR3 is TGTGCCAGCAGCCAAGGGGGTGGGTTAGGCTATGGCTACACCTTC. It codes for CASSQGGGLGYGYTF.

The chain couples TRBV27 to TRBJ1-3; TRBD1 agrees at 7 bases. This CDR3 contains 13 residues. Germline loops: CDR1 MNHEY, CDR2 SMNVEV (reference sequence). Trimming at V came to 5 bases and at J to 2 bases, leaving 0 bases not matched to a gene. CDR3 amino acids: CASSDRAGNTIYF. CDR3 bases: TGTGCCAGCAGTGACAGGGCTGGAAACACCATATATTTT.

This sequence joins TRBV6-5 and TRBJ1-3; D call uncertain. Germline loops: CDR1 MNHEY, CDR2 SVGAGI. Deletions cut 7 bases from V and 0 bases from J, with 13 bases between. CDR3 length: 15 amino acids. The DNA of the CDR3 is TGTGCCAGCATCGAACGGGGAAGCTCTGGAAACACCATATATTTT. Translated: CASIERGSSGNTIYF.

This rearrangement joins TRBV28 to TRBJ1-2; D possibly corresponds to TRBD1 (5 bases). Trimming pared 4 bases from V and 5 bases from J, leaving 14 bases between. This CDR3 is built from 14 residues. Germline assignment: CDR1 MDHEN and CDR2 SYDVKM. The CDR3 loop reads CASSSLFREYGYTF. DNA for the CDR3: TGTGCCAGCAGTTCCCTATTCAGGGAGTATGGCTACACCTTC.

The genes are TRBV3-1 (or the pseudogene TRBV3-2) and TRBJ1-5, with TRBD1 matching over 7 bases. V lost 6 bases, J lost 4 bases, and 6 bases stayed unmatched. Germline V gives CDR1 LGHDT, CDR2 YNNKEL (reference sequence). The CDR3 is made up of 14 amino acids. CDR3 amino acids: CASSPDRVNQPQHF. DNA of the CDR3: TGTGCCAGCAGTCCCGACAGGGTTAATCAGCCCCAGCATTTT.